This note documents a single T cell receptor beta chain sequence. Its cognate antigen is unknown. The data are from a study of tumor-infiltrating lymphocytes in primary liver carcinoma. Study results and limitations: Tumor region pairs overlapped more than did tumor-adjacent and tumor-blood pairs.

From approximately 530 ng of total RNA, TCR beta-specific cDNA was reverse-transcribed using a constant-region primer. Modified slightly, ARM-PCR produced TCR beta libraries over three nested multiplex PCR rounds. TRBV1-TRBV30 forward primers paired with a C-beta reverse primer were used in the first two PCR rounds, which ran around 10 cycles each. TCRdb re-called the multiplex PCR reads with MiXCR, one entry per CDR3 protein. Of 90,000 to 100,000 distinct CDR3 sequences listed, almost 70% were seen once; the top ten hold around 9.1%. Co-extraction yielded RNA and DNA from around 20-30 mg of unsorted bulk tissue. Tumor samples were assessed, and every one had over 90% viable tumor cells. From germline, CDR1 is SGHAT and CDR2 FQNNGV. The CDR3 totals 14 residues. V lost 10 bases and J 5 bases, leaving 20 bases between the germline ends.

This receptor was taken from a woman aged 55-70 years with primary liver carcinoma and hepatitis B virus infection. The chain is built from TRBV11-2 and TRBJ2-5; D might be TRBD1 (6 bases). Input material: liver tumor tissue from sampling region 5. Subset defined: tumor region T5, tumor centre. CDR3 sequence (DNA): TGTGCCAACAACTTCGACAGGTCCGGCGAGACCCAGTACTTC. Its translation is CANNFDRSGETQYF.